The 11 T cell receptor beta chains presented below share a single source sample, sequenced in a study of regulatory and conventional T cells in RAG deficiency. The sorted conventional CD4+ T cells were CD25-low and CD127-high, with genomic DNA sequenced. The table came from immunoSEQ multiplex PCR; TCRdb's copy has only in-frame clones and leaves some out. The table has about 29,000 clones, more than 90% seen once. The same sample was also used in a study of regulatory T cells. This second study says: Primers: 52 TRBV forward and 13 TRBJ reverse.

Source material: CD25- CD4+ T cells sorted from blood. These TCRs come from a human donor in good health.

V gene TRBV19 combines with J gene TRBJ2-2; D might be TRBD1 (5 bases). V was cut by 6 bases and J by 1 base, with 9 bases left in between. This CDR3 is built from 14 residues. In germline, CDR1 is LNHDA, CDR2 SQIVND (reference sequence). Here the CDR3 reads CASSIQGNTGELFF. The CDR3 DNA reads TGTGCCAGTAGCATCCAGGGGAACACCGGGGAGCTGTTTTTT.

CDR3 sequence: CASSPQGATNEKLFF. The DNA for the CDR3 is TGTGCCAGCTCACCCCAGGGGGCAACTAATGAAAAACTGTTTTTT. The chain employs TRBV18 and TRBJ1-4; 7 nucleotides agree with TRBD1. The V gene end was trimmed by 3 bases and the J gene end by 0 bases; junction bases not matched to a gene: 1. This CDR3 region has 15 residues. Germline CDR1 and CDR2: KGHSH and LQKENI.

The chain carries TRBV2 and TRBJ2-1, with 11 bases lining up with TRBD1. The CDR3 length is 15 residues. The trim removed 6 bases at V and 4 bases at J, leaving 5 bases unmatched. CDR1 SNHLY and CDR2 FYNNEI come from the germline V gene. CDR3 coding DNA: TGTGCCAGCAGCAAGGGACAGGGGGGGTACAATGAGCAGTTCTTC. This encodes CASSKGQGGYNEQFF.

V gene TRBV5-1 combines with J gene TRBJ2-5; 13 bases fit TRBD2. Per the germline V gene, CDR1 is SGHRS and CDR2 is YFSETQ. There are 17 residues in the CDR3. V dropped 0 bases and J dropped 2; count of bases not matched to a gene: 4. The CDR3: CASSLGVLAGGQETQYF. The CDR3 nucleotides read TGCGCCAGCAGCTTGGGGGTACTAGCGGGGGGGCAAGAGACCCAGTACTTC.

The CDR3 nucleotides read TGTGCCAGCAGCTCGACAGGGTGGGGCTATAGCAATCAGCCCCAGCATTTT. Encoded protein: CASSSTGWGYSNQPQHF. The gene calls are TRBV5-6 and TRBJ1-5, with 7 nucleotides matching TRBD1. Germline CDR1 and CDR2: SGHDT and YYEEEE. The CDR3 is made up of 17 amino acids. V was clipped by 3 bases and J by 0 bases; unmatched bases: 9.

The V gene is TRBV11-1, the J gene TRBJ1-2; 11 bases match TRBD1. V was clipped by 5 bases and J by 6 bases; unmatched bases: 2. Germline V gene data show CDR1 as SGHAT and CDR2 as FQDESV (reference sequence). The CDR3 loop spans 13 amino acids. The CDR3 is CASSEDRGHGYTF. As DNA, the CDR3 is TGTGCCAGCAGCGAGGACAGGGGGCATGGCTACACCTTC.

This chain joins TRBV10-2 and TRBJ2-2; tentative D call: TRBD2 (6 bases). V was shortened by 6 bases and J by 1 base, with 9 bases between the two germline ends. CDR3 length equals 14 residues. Germline CDR1 WSHSY, CDR2 SAAADI. The CDR3 loop reads CASRPAGNTGELFF. The CDR3 DNA reads TGCGCCAGCAGGCCAGCGGGGAACACCGGGGAGCTGTTTTTT.

The J gene is TRBJ2-2, the V gene TRBV14, with 7 positions matching TRBD1. From germline, CDR1 is SGHDN and CDR2 FVKESK. The CDR3 totals 14 residues. The V segment lost 8 bases and the J segment 2 bases; nucleotides outside the gene matches: 5. CDR3 sequence reads: CASSGQINTGELFF. The CDR3 region has the DNA TGTGCCAGCTCGGGACAGATCAACACCGGGGAGCTGTTTTTT.

The V and J genes are TRBV2 and TRBJ1-6; D is undetermined. Between the trimmed V and J ends, which lost 4 bases and 7 bases, there was a span of 23 bases. The CDR3 has 18 residues. Germline CDR1 SNHLY, CDR2 FYNNEI. The CDR3: CASSGPPLTDSGNSPLHF. The CDR3, as DNA: TGTGCCAGCAGTGGGCCCCCCCTAACAGATAGTGGAAATTCACCCCTCCACTTT.

The V gene is TRBV7-2, the J gene TRBJ1-4; D is possibly TRBD1 (5 bases). CDR3 size: 15 residues. Trimming left V 4 bases short and J 5 bases short, with 14 bases between. CDR1 is SGHTA and CDR2 is FQGNSA in the germline V gene. This chain's CDR3 is CASSSSTVPNEKLFF. The DNA for the CDR3 is TGTGCCAGCAGCTCATCGACAGTTCCAAATGAAAAACTGTTTTTT.

The chain uses TRBV30 and TRBJ1-5, with a tentative D call TRBD1 (5 bases). The germline gives CDR1 GTSNPN, CDR2 SVGIG (reference sequence). Trimming left V 0 bases short and J 5 bases short, with 14 bases between. The CDR3 extends over 15 amino acids. The CDR3 loop reads CAWSVKLGLDQPQHF. As DNA, the CDR3 is TGTGCCTGGAGTGTAAAGTTGGGACTCGATCAGCCCCAGCATTTT.